This entry is about one T cell receptor beta chain. Researchers ran the PCR with 60 Vbeta and 13 Jbeta primers. TCRdb's copy holds only in-frame clones and misses some; the assay was immunoSEQ multiplex PCR. This sample has under 150,000 clones, with 76% found just once. These data belong to a study of cytomegalovirus exposure and HLA in healthy donors. CDR3 length: 15 residues. V was clipped by 0 bases and J by 4 bases; unmatched bases: 5. Germline CDR1 is MGHRA and CDR2 is YSYEKL. The V gene is TRBV4-1, the J gene TRBJ1-1, with TRBD1 identical over 7 bases. The clonotype comes from a man between 18 and 35 years old in good health and CMV-seronegative. The sample taken for sequencing was PBMCs. The CDR3 sequence is CASSQERRQGTEAFF. As DNA, the CDR3 is TGCGCCAGCAGCCAAGAAAGAAGACAGGGCACTGAAGCTTTCTTT.